The 5 T cell receptor beta chains presented below share a single source sample, sequenced in a study of PD-1 blockade in classical Hodgkin lymphoma. The protocol was immunoSEQ multiplex PCR, while the TCRdb copy is restricted to in-frame clones and leaves out a portion. The data contain some 28,000 clones, approximately 87% of them singletons. Following autologous stem cell transplantation, relapse occurred in every patient, and exposure to brentuximab vedotin varied. This specimen consisted of peripheral blood mononuclear cells (PBMCs), obtained before the second cycle of nivolumab. These receptors originate from a human donor with classical Hodgkin lymphoma.

The V gene is TRBV2, the J gene TRBJ2-2, with D unclear. Looked up from germline, CDR1 is SNHLY and CDR2 is FYNNEI. The V and J ends lost 2 bases and 2 bases respectively, with 12 bases between them. The CDR3 totals 16 residues. CDR3: CASSEIPPRNTGELFF. The CDR3 DNA follows: TGTGCCAGCAGTGAAATTCCCCCTCGAAACACCGGGGAGCTGTTTTTT. Full variable domain (outside the CDR3, taken from reference TRBV2 and TRBJ2-2): EPEVTQTPSHQVTQMGQEVILRCVPISNHLYFYWYRQILGQKVEFLVSFYNNEISEKSEIFDDQFSVERPDGSNFTLKIRSTKLEDSAMYFCASSEIPPRNTGELFFGEGSRLTVL.

This clone was detected once. The J gene is TRBJ1-2, the V gene TRBV7-2; a weak D match, TRBD1 (5 bases). In germline, CDR1 is SGHTA, CDR2 FQGNSA. Trimming left V 1 base short and J 8 bases short, with 14 bases between. The CDR3 contains 14 residues. This CDR3 is CASSLVSRAGGYTF. The CDR3 bases are TGTGCCAGCAGCTTAGTGTCCAGGGCGGGGGGCTACACCTTC.

The chain combines TRBV27 with TRBJ2-3; 7 bases agree with TRBD1. Germline V gene lookup returns CDR1 MNHEY and CDR2 SMNVEV (reference sequence). The CDR3 consists of 13 residues. V shed 7 bases, J shed 6 bases, and the junction held 7 bases outside the gene matches. In DNA form, the CDR3 reads TGTGCCAGCAAAAGGACAGGAGACGATACGCAGTATTTT. Its protein product is CASKRTGDDTQYF.

This chain joins TRBV11-2 and TRBJ2-1; possible D gene TRBD2, 5 bases. Germline V gives CDR1 SGHAT, CDR2 FQNNGV. V was clipped by 5 bases and J by 8 bases, with 13 bases between them. This CDR3 is 13 amino acids long. This CDR3 is CASSPWRVHEQFF. CDR3 nucleotides: TGTGCCAGCAGCCCCTGGCGGGTGCATGAGCAGTTCTTC.

This sequence joins TRBV27 and TRBJ2-1, with TRBD2 identical over 12 bases. Germline V gene data show CDR1 as MNHEY and CDR2 as SMNVEV (reference sequence). This CDR3 spans 20 amino acids. J was trimmed by 2 bases and V by 0 bases; bases with no gene match: 11. The CDR3: CASSLSRPTSGRRPYNEQFF. DNA for the CDR3: TGTGCCAGCAGTTTATCGAGACCGACTAGCGGGAGACGTCCCTACAATGAGCAGTTCTTC.